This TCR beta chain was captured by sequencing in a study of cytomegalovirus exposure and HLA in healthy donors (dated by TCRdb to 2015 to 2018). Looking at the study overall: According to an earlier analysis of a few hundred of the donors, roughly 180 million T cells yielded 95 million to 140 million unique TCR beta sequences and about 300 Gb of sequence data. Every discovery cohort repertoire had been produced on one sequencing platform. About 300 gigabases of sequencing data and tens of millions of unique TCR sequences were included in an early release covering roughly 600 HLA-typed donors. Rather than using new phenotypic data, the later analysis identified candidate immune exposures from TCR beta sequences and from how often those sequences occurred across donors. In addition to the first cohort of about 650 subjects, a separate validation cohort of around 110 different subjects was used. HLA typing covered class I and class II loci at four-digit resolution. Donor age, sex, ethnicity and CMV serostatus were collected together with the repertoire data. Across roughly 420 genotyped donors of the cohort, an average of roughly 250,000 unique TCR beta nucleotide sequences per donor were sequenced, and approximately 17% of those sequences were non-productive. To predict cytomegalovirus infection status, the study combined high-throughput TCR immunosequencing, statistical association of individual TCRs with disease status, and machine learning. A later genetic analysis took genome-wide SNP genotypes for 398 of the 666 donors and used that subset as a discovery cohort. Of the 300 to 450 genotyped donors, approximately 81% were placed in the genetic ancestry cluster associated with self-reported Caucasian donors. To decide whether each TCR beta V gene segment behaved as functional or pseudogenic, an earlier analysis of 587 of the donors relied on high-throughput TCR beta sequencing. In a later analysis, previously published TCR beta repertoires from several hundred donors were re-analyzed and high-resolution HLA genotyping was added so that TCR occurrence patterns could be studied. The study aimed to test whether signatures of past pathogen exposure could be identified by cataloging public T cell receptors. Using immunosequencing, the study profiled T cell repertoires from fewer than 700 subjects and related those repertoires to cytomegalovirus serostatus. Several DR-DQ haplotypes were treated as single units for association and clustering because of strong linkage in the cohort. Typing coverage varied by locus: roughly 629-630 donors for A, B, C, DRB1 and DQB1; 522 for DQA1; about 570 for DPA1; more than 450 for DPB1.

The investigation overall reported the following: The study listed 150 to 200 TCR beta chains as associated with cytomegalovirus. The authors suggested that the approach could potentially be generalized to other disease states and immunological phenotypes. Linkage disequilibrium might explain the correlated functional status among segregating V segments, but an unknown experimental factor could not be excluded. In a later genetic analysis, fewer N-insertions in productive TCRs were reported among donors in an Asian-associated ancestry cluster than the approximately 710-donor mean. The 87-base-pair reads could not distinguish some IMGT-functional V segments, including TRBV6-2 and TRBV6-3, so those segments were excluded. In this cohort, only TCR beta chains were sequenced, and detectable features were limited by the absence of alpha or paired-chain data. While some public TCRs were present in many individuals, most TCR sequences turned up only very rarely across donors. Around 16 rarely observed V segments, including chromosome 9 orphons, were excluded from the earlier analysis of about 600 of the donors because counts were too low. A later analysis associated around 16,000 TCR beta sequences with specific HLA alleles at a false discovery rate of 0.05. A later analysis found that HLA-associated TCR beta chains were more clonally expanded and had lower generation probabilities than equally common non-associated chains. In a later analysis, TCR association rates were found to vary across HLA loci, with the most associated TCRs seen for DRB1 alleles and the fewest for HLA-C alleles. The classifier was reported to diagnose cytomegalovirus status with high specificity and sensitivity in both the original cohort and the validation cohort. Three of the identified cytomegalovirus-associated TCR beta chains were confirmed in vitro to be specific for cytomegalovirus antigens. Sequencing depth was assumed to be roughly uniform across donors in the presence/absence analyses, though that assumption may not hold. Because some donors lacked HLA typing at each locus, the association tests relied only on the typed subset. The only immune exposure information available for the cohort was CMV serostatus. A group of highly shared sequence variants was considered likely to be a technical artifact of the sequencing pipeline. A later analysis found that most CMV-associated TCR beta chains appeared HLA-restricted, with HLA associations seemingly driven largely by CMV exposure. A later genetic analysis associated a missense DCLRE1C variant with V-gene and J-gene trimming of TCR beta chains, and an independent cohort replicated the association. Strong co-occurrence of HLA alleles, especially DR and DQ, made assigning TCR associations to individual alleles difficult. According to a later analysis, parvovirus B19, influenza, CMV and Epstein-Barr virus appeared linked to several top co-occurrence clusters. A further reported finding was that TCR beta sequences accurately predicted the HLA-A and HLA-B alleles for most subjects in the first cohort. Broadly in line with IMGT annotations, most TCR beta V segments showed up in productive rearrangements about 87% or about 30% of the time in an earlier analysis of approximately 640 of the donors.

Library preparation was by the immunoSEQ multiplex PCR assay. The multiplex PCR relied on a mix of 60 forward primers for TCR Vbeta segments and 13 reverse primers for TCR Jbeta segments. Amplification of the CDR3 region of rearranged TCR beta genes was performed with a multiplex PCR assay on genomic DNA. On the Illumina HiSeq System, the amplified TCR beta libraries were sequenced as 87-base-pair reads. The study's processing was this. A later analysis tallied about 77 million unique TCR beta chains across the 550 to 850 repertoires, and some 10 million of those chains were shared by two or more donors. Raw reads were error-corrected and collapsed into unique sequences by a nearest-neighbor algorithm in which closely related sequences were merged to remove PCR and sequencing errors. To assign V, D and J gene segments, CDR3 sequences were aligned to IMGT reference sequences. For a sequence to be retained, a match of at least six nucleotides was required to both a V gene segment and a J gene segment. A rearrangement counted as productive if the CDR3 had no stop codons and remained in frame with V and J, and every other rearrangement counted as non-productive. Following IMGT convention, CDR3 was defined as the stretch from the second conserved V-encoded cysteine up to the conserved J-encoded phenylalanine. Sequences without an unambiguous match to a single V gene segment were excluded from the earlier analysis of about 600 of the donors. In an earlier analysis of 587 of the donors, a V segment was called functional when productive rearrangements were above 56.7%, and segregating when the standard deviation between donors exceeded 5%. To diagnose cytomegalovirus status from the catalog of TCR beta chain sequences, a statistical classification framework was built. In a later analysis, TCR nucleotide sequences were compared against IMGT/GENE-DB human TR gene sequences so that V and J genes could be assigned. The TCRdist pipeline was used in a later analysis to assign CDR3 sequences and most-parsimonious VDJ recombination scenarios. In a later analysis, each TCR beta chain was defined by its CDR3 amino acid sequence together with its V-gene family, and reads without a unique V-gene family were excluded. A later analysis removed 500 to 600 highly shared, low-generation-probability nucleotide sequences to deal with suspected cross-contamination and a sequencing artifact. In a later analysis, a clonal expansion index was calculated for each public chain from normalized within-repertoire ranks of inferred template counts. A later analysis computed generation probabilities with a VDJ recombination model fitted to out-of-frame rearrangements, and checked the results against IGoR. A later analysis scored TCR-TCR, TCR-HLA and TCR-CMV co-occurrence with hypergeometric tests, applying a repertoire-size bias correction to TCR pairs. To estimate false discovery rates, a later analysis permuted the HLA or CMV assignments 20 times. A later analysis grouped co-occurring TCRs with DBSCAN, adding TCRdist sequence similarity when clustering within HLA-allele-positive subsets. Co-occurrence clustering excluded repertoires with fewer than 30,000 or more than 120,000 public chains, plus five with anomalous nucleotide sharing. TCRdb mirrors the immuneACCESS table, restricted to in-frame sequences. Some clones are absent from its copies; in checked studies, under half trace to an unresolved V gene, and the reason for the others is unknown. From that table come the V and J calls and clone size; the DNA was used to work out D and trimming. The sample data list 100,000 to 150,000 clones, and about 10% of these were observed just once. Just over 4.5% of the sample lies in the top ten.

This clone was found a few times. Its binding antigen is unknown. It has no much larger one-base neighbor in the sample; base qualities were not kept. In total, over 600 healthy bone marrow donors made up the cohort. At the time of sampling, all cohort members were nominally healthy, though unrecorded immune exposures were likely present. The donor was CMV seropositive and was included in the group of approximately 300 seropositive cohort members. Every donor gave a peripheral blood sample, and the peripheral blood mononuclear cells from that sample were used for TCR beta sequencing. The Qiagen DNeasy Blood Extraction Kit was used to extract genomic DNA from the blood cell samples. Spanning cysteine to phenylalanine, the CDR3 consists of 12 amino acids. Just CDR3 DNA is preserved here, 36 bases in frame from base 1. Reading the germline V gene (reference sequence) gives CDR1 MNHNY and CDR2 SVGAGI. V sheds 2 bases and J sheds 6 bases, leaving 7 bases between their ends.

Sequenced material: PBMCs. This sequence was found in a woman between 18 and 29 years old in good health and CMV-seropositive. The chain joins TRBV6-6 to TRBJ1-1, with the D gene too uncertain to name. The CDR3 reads CASSYGQAEAFF. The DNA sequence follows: TGTGCCAGCAGTTACGGGCAGGCTGAAGCTTTCTTT.